These 28 T cell receptor beta chains were sequenced from one sample in a study of control samples from healthy donors and cancer patients. Clones were sequenced by immunoSEQ multiplex PCR, and TCRdb holds only the in-frame ones, with some missing. This table holds under 200,000 clones, around 93% found once. What was sequenced was blood. The source of these receptors is a woman aged 55-70 years in good health.

The chain employs TRBV11-2 and TRBJ2-7, with TRBD2 identical over 10 bases. With 1 base clipped from V and 3 bases from J, the junction kept 6 bases outside the gene matches. The CDR3 is 16 residues long. Germline V gene data show CDR1 as SGHAT and CDR2 as FQNNGV. Here the CDR3 reads CASSLASGGARYEQYF. The CDR3 DNA follows: TGTGCCAGCAGCTTAGCAAGCGGGGGGGCTCGCTACGAGCAGTACTTC.

The chain links TRBV13 to TRBJ2-3, with 10 bases fitting TRBD2. Trimming cost V 3 bases and J 0 bases; bases outside gene matches: 6. This CDR3 has 17 amino acids. The germline gives CDR1 PRHDT, CDR2 FYEKMQ (reference sequence). In nucleotides, the CDR3 is TGTGCCAGCAGCTTCCTGGGAGCGGGGGGGAGCACAGATACGCAGTATTTT. The encoded protein is CASSFLGAGGSTDTQYF.

This chain joins TRBV18 and TRBJ1-1; no reliable D call. This CDR3 is built from 13 residues. V lost 6 bases, J lost 6 bases, and 14 bases lay in between. CDR1 is KGHSH, CDR2 LQKENI, per germline. The CDR3 coding sequence is TGTGCCAGCTCGGGTAATCCTGCGGCTGAAGCTTTCTTT. This codes for CASSGNPAAEAFF.

In this sample, this clone turned up a few times. The chain links TRBV9 to TRBJ1-1; D is unclear. V lost 4 bases to trimming and J lost 4 bases, with 14 bases between them. CDR1 and CDR2 (germline): SGDLS, YYNGEE. The CDR3 runs to 14 residues. The CDR3 DNA reads as TGTGCCAGCAGCCCCCGCCCCGGGAGCACTGAAGCTTTCTTT. The encoded protein is CASSPRPGSTEAFF.

The V and J genes are TRBV12-5 and TRBJ1-5; 11 bases match TRBD1. This CDR3 region has 20 residues. Germline loops: CDR1 LGHNT, CDR2 FRNRAP. With 2 bases clipped from V and 6 bases from J, the junction kept 18 bases outside the gene matches. The CDR3 here is CASGLPRAPGTGGPGQPQHF. The CDR3 DNA reads TGTGCTAGTGGTTTGCCGAGAGCACCGGGGACAGGGGGACCTGGTCAGCCCCAGCATTTT.

This clone is a singleton in its sample. The chain combines TRBV7-8 with TRBJ1-1; D is undetermined. There are 13 residues in the CDR3. V dropped 1 base and J dropped 10 bases, with 13 bases sitting between them. The germline V gene encodes CDR1 SGHVS and CDR2 FQNEAQ. Here the CDR3 reads CASSLEIGHGAFF. The CDR3 bases are TGTGCCAGCAGCTTAGAGATTGGGCATGGAGCTTTCTTT.

The chain joins TRBV11-2 to TRBJ2-3; TRBD2 aligns across 13 bases. V trimming: 5 bases; J trimming: 2 bases; junction bases outside the gene matches: 7. The CDR3 contains 17 residues. The germline V gene has CDR1 SGHAT and CDR2 FQNNGV. CDR3 amino acids: CASSERLAGGHTDTQYF. CDR3 DNA: TGTGCCAGCAGCGAAAGACTAGCGGGGGGTCACACAGATACGCAGTATTTT.

Details on this clone: The conserved closing phenylalanine or tryptophan is absent in this CDR3, likely reflecting a read error. The chain has TRBV11-3 and TRBJ1-1; D remains unclear. In germline, CDR1 is SGHNT, CDR2 YENEEA. There are 12 residues in the CDR3. Between the trimmed V and J ends, which lost 0 bases and 8 bases, there was a span of 7 bases. CDR3 in amino acids: CASSLEGGEAFL. The CDR3 DNA is TGTGCCAGCAGCTTAGAAGGAGGGGAAGCTTTCCTT.

The genes are TRBV6-1 and TRBJ1-2; unclear D gene. The CDR3 spans 14 residues. Per germline, CDR1 MNHNS and CDR2 SASEGT. The ends were cut back, 0 bases at V and 2 bases at J, with 7 bases in the middle. This chain's CDR3 is CASSEASRNYGYTF. CDR3 in DNA: TGTGCCAGCAGTGAAGCTAGCCGGAACTATGGCTACACCTTC.

V is TRBV29-1 and J is TRBJ1-1; D call uncertain. V lost 6 bases and J 6 bases, leaving 8 bases between the germline ends. The germline gives CDR1 SQVTM, CDR2 ANQGSEA. The CDR3 runs 10 residues. CDR3 sequence reads: CSVRMAEAFF. The CDR3 DNA reads TGCAGCGTGAGGATGGCTGAAGCTTTCTTT.

V usage is TRBV7-9 and J usage is TRBJ1-6, with TRBD1 as a possible D gene (5 bases). CDR3 length: 15 amino acids. The germline CDR1 and CDR2 sequences are SEHNR and FQNEAQ (reference sequence). The V end was cut by 7 bases, the J end by 5 bases, with 15 bases between. The CDR3 protein is CASTLTGTDNSPLHF. DNA of the CDR3: TGTGCCAGCACCCTTACCGGGACGGATAATTCACCCCTCCACTTT.

This clone has more than one count but fewer than ten. This chain uses TRBV10-3 with TRBJ1-5; the match to TRBD1 covers 9 bases. This CDR3 comprises 17 residues. The germline gives CDR1 ENHRY, CDR2 SYGVKD. The V and J ends lost 1 base and 1 base, in that order; junction bases with no gene match: 5. CDR3 loop: CAISEWGQGESNQPQHF. The CDR3 DNA is TGTGCCATCAGTGAGTGGGGACAGGGTGAGAGCAATCAGCCCCAGCATTTT.

J is TRBJ1-1 and V is TRBV19; D gene unclear. V lost 2 bases and J lost 1, with 5 bases in between. The germline V gene encodes CDR1 LNHDA and CDR2 SQIVND (reference sequence). This CDR3 has 13 residues. CDR3 coding DNA: TGTGCCAGTAGTATACCCCCGAACACTGAAGCTTTCTTT. Protein: CASSIPPNTEAFF.

The V call is TRBV18, the J call TRBJ1-3; D gene unclear. From germline, CDR1 is KGHSH and CDR2 LQKENI. The CDR3 consists of 16 residues. V lost 3 bases, J lost 0 bases, and 12 bases lay in between. The CDR3 loop reads CASSPSGGLSGNTIYF. CDR3 DNA sequence: TGTGCCAGCTCACCGTCCGGAGGCCTCTCTGGAAACACCATATATTTT.

The chain carries TRBV6-5 and TRBJ1-4; 7 bases align to TRBD1. The trim removed 5 bases at V and 7 bases at J, leaving 7 bases unmatched. The CDR3 has 14 residues. Germline-derived CDR1 and CDR2 are MNHEY and SVGAGI. CDR3 region: CASSINRGGEKLFF. The DNA of the CDR3 is TGTGCCAGCAGTATCAACAGGGGTGGTGAAAAACTGTTTTTT.

The J gene is TRBJ2-1, the V gene TRBV7-2; D could derive from TRBD1 or TRBD2 (6 bases each). Germline CDR1 and CDR2: SGHTA and FQGNSA. This CDR3 has 18 amino acids. V lost 1 base and J 4 bases, leaving 20 bases between the germline ends. The CDR3 spells CASSLVWGAGWGYNEQFF. CDR3 DNA: TGTGCCAGCAGCTTAGTATGGGGGGCGGGTTGGGGATACAATGAGCAGTTCTTC.

The rearrangement joins TRBV4-3 to TRBJ1-1; 9 nucleotides line up with TRBD1. Germline V gene lookup returns CDR1 LGHNA and CDR2 YSLEER. Unmatched junction bases numbered 12, after V lost 0 bases and J lost 10 bases. This CDR3 spans 16 amino acids. CDR3 in amino acids: CASSQDLGTGRVVAFF. For the CDR3, the DNA is TGCGCCAGCAGCCAAGATCTGGGGACAGGGCGAGTTGTAGCTTTCTTT.

The chain joins TRBV7-9 to TRBJ1-2; 11 positions match TRBD1. The CDR3 has 14 residues. V shed 5 bases, J shed 4 bases, and the junction held 3 bases outside the gene matches. The V gene's germline CDR1 is SEHNR and CDR2 FQNEAQ (reference sequence). The CDR3 reads CASSAGTGGYGYTF. The CDR3 nucleotides are TGTGCCAGCAGCGCCGGGACAGGGGGCTATGGCTACACCTTC.

The genes are TRBV7-2 and TRBJ2-1, with 11 bases aligning to TRBD1. The V gene end was trimmed by 3 bases and the J gene end by 2 bases; junction bases not matched to a gene: 6. The CDR3 extends over 17 amino acids. CDR1 SGHTA and CDR2 FQGNSA come from the germline V gene. CDR3 protein: CASSLAGTGGAYNEQFF. The CDR3 DNA reads TGTGCCAGCAGCTTGGCCGGGACAGGGGGGGCCTACAATGAGCAGTTCTTC.

The genes are TRBV18 and TRBJ2-1; D is uncertain. Germline V gene sequence: CDR1 KGHSH, CDR2 LQKENI. The CDR3 length is 15 residues. V was pared by 2 bases and J by 5 bases, with 13 bases between. CDR3 nucleotide sequence: TGTGCCAGCTCACCAAGGCAGGACCCTAACAATGAGCAGTTCTTC. Its protein is CASSPRQDPNNEQFF.

The chain links TRBV29-1 to TRBJ2-3; D is uncertain. This CDR3 comprises 13 residues. The V end was cut by 3 bases, the J end by 0 bases, with 7 bases between. The germline CDR1 and CDR2 sequences are SQVTM and ANQGSEA. The CDR3 DNA reads as TGCAGCGTTGAGTGGCAGAGCACAGATACGCAGTATTTT. It is translated as CSVEWQSTDTQYF.

The chain couples TRBV29-1 to TRBJ1-1; a possible D gene is TRBD1 (6 bases). V was trimmed by 7 bases and J by 1 base, leaving 10 bases between them. Germline-derived CDR1 and CDR2 are SQVTM and ANQGSEA. This CDR3 comprises 12 residues. The CDR3 nucleotides read TGCAGCGCGAGGGGGGGGAACACTGAAGCTTTCTTT. It codes for CSARGGNTEAFF.

This clone was recorded only once. The V and J genes are TRBV7-9 and TRBJ1-2; 9 positions agree with TRBD1. The germline V gene encodes CDR1 SEHNR and CDR2 FQNEAQ (reference sequence). The CDR3 spans 14 residues. V trimming: 1 base; J trimming: 6 bases; junction bases outside the gene matches: 3. The CDR3 bases are TGTGCCAGCAGCTTAGGGACAGGGGTGGATGGCTACACCTTC. Its protein is CASSLGTGVDGYTF.

The chain combines TRBV9 with TRBJ2-7; 13 bases map to TRBD2. This CDR3 comprises 16 residues. CDR1 and CDR2 from the germline V gene are SGDLS and YYNGEE. V shed 0 bases and J 5 bases; nucleotides not matched to a gene: 5. The CDR3 region is CASSVGLAGGVHEQYF. The CDR3, as DNA: TGTGCCAGCAGCGTAGGACTAGCGGGGGGAGTCCACGAGCAGTACTTC.

The chain uses TRBV6-4 and TRBJ2-2, with 9 positions matching TRBD1. The length of the CDR3 is 16 residues. CDR1 and CDR2 from the germline V gene are MRHNA and SNTAGT. The junction had 8 bases not matched to a gene; V was cut back by 6 bases and J by 3 bases. CDR3 bases: TGTGCCAGCAGGAGACCGGGACAGGGTCACACCGGGGAGCTGTTTTTT. It codes for CASRRPGQGHTGELFF.

This clone was seen a few times. This sequence joins TRBV7-2 and TRBJ2-1, with D unclear. V was cut by 0 bases and J by 7 bases, with 13 bases left in between. The CDR3 covers 15 residues. Germline CDR1 SGHTA, CDR2 FQGNSA. The CDR3, as DNA: TGTGCCAGCAGCTTAGCGGCAAGCCAATGGAATGAGCAGTTCTTC. The encoded protein is CASSLAASQWNEQFF.

This rearrangement joins TRBV19 to TRBJ1-1; D is possibly TRBD1 (5 bases). Germline V gives CDR1 LNHDA, CDR2 SQIVND (reference sequence). The CDR3 has 16 residues. V lost 1 base and J lost 5, with 17 bases in between. CDR3 residues: CASSIGFAGGRTEAFF. The CDR3 nucleotides are TGTGCCAGTAGTATAGGGTTCGCGGGGGGAAGGACTGAAGCTTTCTTT.

V usage is TRBV7-7 and J usage is TRBJ2-5; 11 positions agree with TRBD2. V shed 5 bases and J 1 base; nucleotides not matched to a gene: 3. The germline V gene encodes CDR1 SSHAT and CDR2 FNYEAQ (reference sequence). There are 15 residues in the CDR3. The CDR3, as DNA: TGTGCCAGCAGCCCTACTAGCGGGGGCCAAGAGACCCAGTACTTC. Protein: CASSPTSGGQETQYF.